The next 29 T cell receptor beta chains were all read from a single sample in a study of human T cells and chemical hapten exposure. TCRdb ran MiXCR on the RACE reads and lists one entry per CDR3 protein. In the table there are 330,000 or so distinct CDR3 sequences, around 6% of which are singletons. The time point is: patch test 2, 6 weeks after DPC sensitization. As to treatment: therapeutic diphenylcyclopropenone sensitization with weekly scalp DPC. The material was whole blood, obtained in connection with sensitization to the hapten diphenylcyclopropenone (DPC). These receptors came from a woman in her late teens or twenties with alopecia areata. Some clones in this sample may be carry-over from other donors' samples.

This clonotype has more than one count but fewer than ten. CDR3: CASSTTGLYSYNSPLHF. CDR3 sequence (DNA): TGTGCCAGCAGTACAACAGGGTTATACTCCTATAATTCACCCCTCCACTTT. V usage is TRBV27 and J usage is TRBJ1-6, with D maybe TRBD1 (6 bases). The germline CDR1 and CDR2 sequences are MNHEY and SMNVEV (reference sequence). The CDR3 loop spans 17 amino acids. V shed 5 bases and J shed 0 bases, with 14 bases lying between them.

The V call is TRBV10-3, the J call TRBJ1-6; TRBD1 aligns across 9 bases. V shed 7 bases and J 8 bases; nucleotides not matched to a gene: 3. Germline assignment: CDR1 ENHRY and CDR2 SYGVKD. This CDR3 is built from 13 residues. The CDR3 region is CAIKQGADSPLHF. The CDR3 DNA sequence: TGTGCCATCAAACAGGGGGCCGATTCACCCCTCCACTTT.

In this sample, this clonotype turned up a few times. The chain uses TRBV6-1 and TRBJ2-6; the match to TRBD1 covers 7 bases. The CDR3 contains 17 residues. Germline CDR1 reads MNHNS; CDR2 reads SASEGT. The V gene end was trimmed by 2 bases and the J gene end by 0 bases; junction bases not matched to a gene: 4. The CDR3 reads CASSEYGDSSGANVLTF. CDR3 in DNA: TGTGCCAGCAGTGAATATGGGGACAGCTCTGGGGCCAACGTCCTGACTTTC.

This clonotype was detected a few times. The chain recombines TRBV28 with TRBJ2-3, with a tentative D call TRBD2 (5 bases). CDR3 size: 14 residues. The V end was cut by 2 bases, the J end by 2 bases, with 8 bases between. Germline lookup yields CDR1 MDHEN and CDR2 SYDVKM. The CDR3 DNA is TGTGCCAGCAGTTTAGGACTTCTCACAGATACGCAGTATTTT. Its translation: CASSLGLLTDTQYF. The complete variable domain, with remaining parts taken from reference TRBV28 and TRBJ2-3, reads DVKVTQSSRYLVKRTGEKVFLECVQDMDHENMFWYRQDPGLGLRLIYFSYDVKMKEKGDIPEGYSVSREKKERFSLILESASTNQTSMYLCASSLGLLTDTQYFGPGTRLTVL.

V is TRBV3-1 and J is TRBJ2-5, with D maybe TRBD2 (6 bases). The CDR3 contains 14 residues. Germline V gene data show CDR1 as LGHDT and CDR2 as YNNKEL (reference sequence). V gave up 4 bases and J gave up 8 bases, with 17 bases separating them. The CDR3 coding sequence is TGTGCCAGCAGCCTTAGCGGCAGCGGCGATACCCAGTACTTC. It specifies CASSLSGSGDTQYF.

This clonotype was observed many times. V and J are TRBV9 and TRBJ1-2, with D unclear. Between the trimmed V and J ends, which lost 0 bases and 8 bases, there was a span of 11 bases. Germline V gene lookup returns CDR1 SGDLS and CDR2 YYNGEE. The CDR3 is 13 amino acids. CDR3 residues: CASSVGGAKGYTF. The DNA for the CDR3 is TGTGCCAGCAGCGTAGGGGGAGCGAAGGGCTACACCTTC.

This clonotype showed up many times. This chain connects TRBV29-1 to TRBJ1-1; D is undetermined. This CDR3 is built from 11 residues. Germline assignment: CDR1 SQVTM and CDR2 ANQGSEA. Trimming took off 5 bases at V and 1 base at J, with 5 bases between the two ends. The CDR3 loop is CSVSENTEAFF. In nucleotides, the CDR3 is TGCAGCGTTTCAGAGAACACTGAAGCTTTCTTT.

The sample holds a few counts of this clonotype. The chain joins TRBV20-1 to TRBJ1-5; D unresolved. With 8 bases removed from V and 1 base from J, the gap between germline ends came to 12 bases. The CDR3 extends over 13 amino acids. Germline-derived CDR1 and CDR2 are DFQATT and SNEGSKA (reference sequence). CDR3 nucleotide sequence: TGCAGTACTAACCCTGACAGCAATCAGCCCCAGCATTTT. This translates into CSTNPDSNQPQHF.

This clonotype was observed at least ten times. The V and J genes are TRBV18 and TRBJ1-5, with D unresolved. V shed 6 bases and J shed 4 bases, with 10 bases lying between them. Germline CDR1 KGHSH, CDR2 LQKENI. This CDR3 has 13 amino acids. CDR3 sequence reads: CASSETENQPQHF. The CDR3 region has the DNA TGTGCCAGCTCTGAAACAGAGAATCAGCCCCAGCATTTT.

By share, this clonotype counts as medium-sized (0.01 to 0.1%). This chain joins TRBV6-5 and TRBJ1-1; D uncertain. The CDR3 covers 13 residues. Trimming took off 0 bases at V and 10 bases at J, with 12 bases between the two ends. Germline lookup yields CDR1 MNHEY and CDR2 SVGAGI. The CDR3 protein is CASSYSNQAVAFF. The CDR3 DNA sequence: TGTGCCAGCAGTTACTCGAATCAGGCGGTAGCTTTCTTT.

This clonotype was seen a handful of times. The rearrangement links TRBV15 to TRBJ2-3; D is undetermined. Trimming shortened V by 5 bases and J by 3 bases, and 12 bases separated the two germline ends. Germline loops: CDR1 LNHNV, CDR2 YYDKDF (reference sequence). The CDR3 has 14 residues. CDR3 sequence (DNA): TGTGCCACCAGCCCATATGTGGGGACAGATACGCAGTATTTT. Its translation: CATSPYVGTDTQYF.

At least ten counts were recorded for this clonotype. The rearrangement joins TRBV6-2 or TRBV6-3 to TRBJ1-2; D is undetermined. CDR3 length: 13 amino acids. The ends were cut back, 4 bases at V and 1 base at J, with 7 bases in the middle. Germline CDR1 and CDR2: MNHEY and SVGEGT. The CDR3 loop reads CASSSGSNYGYTF. The CDR3 bases are TGTGCCAGCAGTTCCGGCAGTAACTATGGCTACACCTTC.

This clonotype occurred a few times. J is TRBJ2-3 and V is TRBV6-5; D tentatively reads TRBD1 or TRBD2 (7 bases each). The CDR3 is 15 amino acids. Germline V lookup: CDR1 MNHEY, CDR2 SVGAGI. Trimming removed 2 bases from V and 5 bases from J, with 14 bases in between. CDR3 DNA: TGTGCCAGCAGTTACCAGGGGGGGGTTGGAGATACGCAGTATTTT. This translates into CASSYQGGVGDTQYF.

V usage is TRBV5-4 and J usage is TRBJ1-4, with D perhaps TRBD1 (5 bases). The CDR3 sequence is 14 residues long. Germline assignment: CDR1 SGHNT and CDR2 YYREEE (reference sequence). Trimming took 4 bases from V and 6 from J, leaving 13 bases between them. CDR3 in amino acids: CASSRPGAYEKLFF. In DNA, the CDR3 is TGTGCCAGCAGCCGCCCTGGGGCCTATGAAAAACTGTTTTTT.

This sequence joins TRBV5-1 and TRBJ1-4; D not resolved. This CDR3 contains 15 residues. Germline V gene sequence: CDR1 SGHRS, CDR2 YFSETQ. The ends were cut back, 0 bases at V and 3 bases at J, with 9 bases in the middle. The DNA of the CDR3 is TGCGCCAGCAGCTTGGTGGGGTCGTCTAATGAAAAACTGTTTTTT. This translates into CASSLVGSSNEKLFF.

The sample holds one count of this clonotype. This may be a read error, as it is one base from a much larger clone. The rearrangement links TRBV5-1 to TRBJ2-3; D uncertain. The CDR3 runs 13 residues. The germline V gene has CDR1 SGHRS and CDR2 YFSETQ. The CDR3 sequence is CASSSLSTDTQNF. The DNA for the CDR3 is TGCGCCAGCAGCTCGTTGTCCACAGATACGCAGAATTTT.

This chain joins TRBV28 and TRBJ2-1; TRBD1 is a possible D gene (5 bases). The germline V gene has CDR1 MDHEN and CDR2 SYDVKM. The CDR3 has 12 residues. The germline V and J ends were trimmed by 6 bases and 7 bases, with 10 bases remaining between them. The CDR3 sequence is CASREDTNEQFF. The CDR3, as DNA: TGTGCCAGCAGAGAGGACACGAATGAGCAGTTCTTC.

This clonotype was detected many times. The chain employs TRBV12-3 or TRBV12-4 and TRBJ1-1; possible D gene TRBD1, 5 bases. This CDR3 comprises 14 residues. V was shortened by 1 base and J by 5 bases, with 11 bases between the two germline ends. DNA for the CDR3: TGTGCCAGCAGTTTAGTCAGGGTGAGAACTGAAGCTTTCTTT. It encodes CASSLVRVRTEAFF.

Comment on this clonotype: A single base separates this from a much larger clone, so it may be a read error. The V and J genes are TRBV5-1 and TRBJ2-3; D call uncertain. The J call may not be correct, given that the DNA end is closer to TRBJ1-5. This CDR3 is built from 13 residues. CDR1 and CDR2 (germline): SGHRS, YFSETQ. CDR3 amino acids: CASSSNAPDTQHF. The DNA of the CDR3 is TGCGCCAGCAGCTCAAACGCACCAGATACGCAGCATTTT.

This clonotype came up once. A much larger clone lies one base from this, so it may be a read error. The V gene is TRBV20-1, the J gene TRBJ2-7; D may be TRBD1 (6 bases). The CDR3 runs 12 residues. Germline lookup yields CDR1 DFQATT and CDR2 SNEGSKA (reference sequence). V gave up 5 bases and J gave up 3 bases, with 11 bases separating them. The CDR3 bases are TGCAGTGCTGCGCCAGGGGTCTACGAGCAGTACTTC. It is translated as CSAAPGVYEQYF.

This clonotype has only a few counts. The CDR3 DNA follows: TGTGCCAGCGGCCGGGACTCCTCCTACAATGAGCAGTTCTTC. Translating it yields CASGRDSSYNEQFF. The gene calls are TRBV5-4 and TRBJ2-1, with D possibly TRBD2 on 6 matching bases. The CDR3 covers 14 residues. CDR1 SGHNT and CDR2 YYREEE come from the germline V gene (reference sequence). V shed 7 bases and J shed 0 bases, with 11 bases lying between them. Full variable domain (rest looked up from reference TRBV5-4 and TRBJ2-1): ETGVTQSPTHLIKTRGQQVTLRCSSQSGHNTVSWYQQALGQGPQFIFQYYREEENGRGNFPPRFSGLQFPNYSSELNVNALELDDSALYLCASGRDSSYNEQFFGPGTRLTVL.

Of note for this clonotype: This could be a read error, since a much larger clone is one nucleotide away. This sequence joins TRBV7-2 and TRBJ1-4; no firm D call. Trimming pared 2 bases from V and 7 bases from J, leaving 8 bases between. Germline CDR1 reads SGHTA; CDR2 reads FQGNSA. The CDR3 is 13 residues long. The CDR3 sequence is CASSLSLCEKLFF. The CDR3, as DNA: TGTGCCAGCAGCTTATCCCTGTGTGAAAAACTGTTTTTT.

The table lists this clonotype with many counts. The CDR3 DNA follows: TGTGCCACCAGCCAGGACGGTGGCAATCAGCCCCAGCATTTT. Protein sequence: CATSQDGGNQPQHF. The chain employs TRBV15 and TRBJ1-5; no definite D call. CDR1 and CDR2 (germline): LNHNV, YYDKDF (reference sequence). Between the trimmed V and J ends, which lost 5 bases and 2 bases, there was a span of 10 bases. The CDR3 is 14 residues long. Complete variable domain (other parts from reference TRBV15 and TRBJ1-5): DAMVIQNPRYQVTQFGKPVTLSCSQTLNHNVMYWYQQKSSQAPKLLFHYYDKDFNNEADTPDNFQSRRPNTSFCFLDIRSPGLGDTAMYLCATSQDGGNQPQHFGDGTRLSIL.

The table lists this clonotype with many counts. The genes are TRBV4-3 and TRBJ1-5, with D unclear. Germline assignment: CDR1 LGHNA and CDR2 YSLEER. V lost 0 bases, J lost 7 bases, and 10 bases lay in between. CDR3 length: 14 amino acids. In DNA form, the CDR3 reads TGCGCCAGCAGCCAAGAAGGCGGCTACCAGCCCCAGCATTTT. This encodes CASSQEGGYQPQHF.

The V call is TRBV28, the J call TRBJ2-7; possibly TRBD1 for D (5 bases). The germline V and J ends were trimmed by 6 bases and 3 bases, with 12 bases remaining between them. The CDR3 is 13 amino acids. Germline V gene data show CDR1 as MDHEN and CDR2 as SYDVKM. The CDR3 coding sequence is TGTGCCAGCAGCACAGGACGACTCTACGAGCAGTACTTC. This sequence encodes CASSTGRLYEQYF.

Concerning this clonotype itself: The junction does not match germline at one end; this may be a read error. The chain couples TRBV6-2 or TRBV6-3 to TRBJ2-7, with no clear D. The CDR3 covers 12 residues. Germline V gene data show CDR1 as MNHEY and CDR2 as SVGEGT. In nucleotides, the CDR3 is TGTGCCAGCAGTGAAGGGTGGTTGACTTTCTATTTC. It specifies CASSEGWLTFYF.

The chain recombines TRBV28 with TRBJ2-3; D remains ambiguous. V was shortened by 3 bases and J by 14 bases, with 12 bases between the two germline ends. This CDR3 has 11 residues. The germline gives CDR1 MDHEN, CDR2 SYDVKM. CDR3 loop: CASSFLHRRYF. CDR3 DNA sequence: TGTGCCAGCAGTTTCTTGCACCGAAGGTATTTT. The whole variable domain, remainder taken from reference TRBV28 and TRBJ2-3, is DVKVTQSSRYLVKRTGEKVFLECVQDMDHENMFWYRQDPGLGLRLIYFSYDVKMKEKGDIPEGYSVSREKKERFSLILESASTNQTSMYLCASSFLHRRYFGPGTRLTVL.

This clonotype was counted at least ten times. The rearrangement joins TRBV14 to TRBJ1-6, with D uncertain. The germline V gene encodes CDR1 SGHDN and CDR2 FVKESK. V was pared by 0 bases and J by 8 bases, with 11 bases between. This CDR3 is built from 15 residues. The DNA of the CDR3 is TGTGCCAGCAGCCAAGATCTAACAATATATTCACCCCTCCACTTT. It specifies CASSQDLTIYSPLHF.

The rearrangement uses TRBV19 and TRBJ1-2, with D maybe TRBD1 (5 bases). CDR1 and CDR2 from the germline V gene are LNHDA and SQIVND (reference sequence). The CDR3 length is 15 residues. Trimming took off 3 bases at V and 4 bases at J, with 15 bases between the two ends. The CDR3 DNA sequence: TGTGCCAGTAGTATGGGGGACGTCCTACTCTATGGCTACACCTTC. This encodes CASSMGDVLLYGYTF.